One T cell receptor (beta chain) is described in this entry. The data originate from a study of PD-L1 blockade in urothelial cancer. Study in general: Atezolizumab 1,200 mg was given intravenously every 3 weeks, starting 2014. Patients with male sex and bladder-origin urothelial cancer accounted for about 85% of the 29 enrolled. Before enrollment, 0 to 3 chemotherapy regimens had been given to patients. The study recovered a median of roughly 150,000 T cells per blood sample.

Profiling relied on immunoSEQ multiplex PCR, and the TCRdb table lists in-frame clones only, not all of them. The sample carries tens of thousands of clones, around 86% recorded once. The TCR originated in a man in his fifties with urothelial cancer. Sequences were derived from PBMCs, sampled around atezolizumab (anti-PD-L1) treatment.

CDR3 sequence reads: CATSRDGTYEQYF. The CDR3 bases are TGTGCCACCAGCAGAGATGGCACCTACGAGCAGTACTTC. J is TRBJ2-7 and V is TRBV15; no firm D call. CDR3 length: 13 amino acids. With 0 bases removed from V and 2 bases from J, the gap between germline ends came to 5 bases. Germline V gene sequence: CDR1 LNHNV, CDR2 YYDKDF (reference sequence).